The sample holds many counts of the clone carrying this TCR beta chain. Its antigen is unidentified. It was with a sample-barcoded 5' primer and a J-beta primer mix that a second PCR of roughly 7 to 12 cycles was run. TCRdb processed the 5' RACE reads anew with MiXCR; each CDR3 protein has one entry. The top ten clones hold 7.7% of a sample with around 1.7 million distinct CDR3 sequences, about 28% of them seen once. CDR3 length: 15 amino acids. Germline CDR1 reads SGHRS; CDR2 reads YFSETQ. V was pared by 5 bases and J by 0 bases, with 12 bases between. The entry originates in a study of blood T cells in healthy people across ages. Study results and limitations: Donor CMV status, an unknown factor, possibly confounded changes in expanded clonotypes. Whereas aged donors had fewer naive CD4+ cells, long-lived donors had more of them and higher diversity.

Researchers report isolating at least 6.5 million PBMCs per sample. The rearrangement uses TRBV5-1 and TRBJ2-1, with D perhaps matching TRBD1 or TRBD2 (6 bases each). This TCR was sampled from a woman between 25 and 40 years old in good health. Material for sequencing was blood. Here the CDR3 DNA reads TGCGCCAGCAGTGAGAGGGGGGACTCCTACAATGAGCAGTTCTTC. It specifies CASSERGDSYNEQFF.